This entry describes one TCR beta chain. The sample originates from a study of CD8 T cells in Susac syndrome. A quantity of about 0.45 to 1 ug RNA underwent reverse transcription using random hexamers. TCRdb re-called the immunoSEQ multiplex PCR reads through MiXCR, storing one row per CDR3 protein. The table has about 69,000 distinct CDR3 sequences, approximately 95% seen once. The sample was CD8+ T cells from PBMCs. This TCR was recovered from a human donor in good health.

CDR3 coding DNA: TGTGCCAGCAGTTTCTGGGCAGGGGCCTCGGGGGAGCAGTACTTC. Amino acids: CASSFWAGASGEQYF. The V and J genes are TRBV28 and TRBJ2-7; TRBD1 might be the D (6 bases). Deletions cut 3 bases from V and 7 bases from J, with 19 bases between. This CDR3 comprises 15 residues. CDR1 is MDHEN, CDR2 SYDVKM, per germline.